Detailed here is one T cell receptor (beta chain). Its specificity is not known. Clones were sequenced by immunoSEQ multiplex PCR, and TCRdb holds only the in-frame ones, with some missing. The sample yields 500,000 to 700,000 clones, approximately 96% seen once. Germline CDR1 reads MNHNY; CDR2 reads SVGAGI (reference sequence). This CDR3 comprises 11 residues. V was shortened by 2 bases and J by 14 bases, with 12 bases between the two germline ends. This specimen comes from a study of shared clonotypes between healthy human individuals. Naivety among CD8 cells was defined by CD45RO negativity and positive CCR7 selection, thereby excluding terminally differentiated effector memory CD45RA+ cells. Points from the study as a whole: Researchers found naive subsets generally carried larger estimated richness than memory subsets. Having only a few donors restricted how much genetic and exposure-history diversity was captured. Across a handful of donors, naive CD4 shared 5% to 6%, naive CD8 more than 3%, memory CD4 roughly 2.4%, memory CD8 0.35% to 0.5%.

The chain uses TRBV6-6 and TRBJ1-2; tentative D call: TRBD1 (5 bases). Specimen: naive CD8+ T cells sorted from blood. The TCR comes from a woman in her twenties or thirties in good health. CDR3 nucleotides: TGTGCCAGCAGTTACGGACGGGAGGGGACCTTC. Translating gives CASSYGREGTF.